One sample yielded the 30 T cell receptor beta chains listed below, sequenced in a study of early stage breast cancer tumors (TCRdb year 2017). The library was produced with the immunoSEQ multiplex PCR assay. The clones in this table, taken by TCRdb from immuneACCESS, are in-frame only. Not every clone is retained; where verified, under half of the shortfall comes from an unresolved V gene, and the cause of the rest is unknown. The sample has roughly 57,000 clones on record, about 90% of them singletons. The biggest ten clones account for 4% to 5.5% of the sample. The specimen sequenced was blood. These receptor sequences come from an older person with breast cancer.

The CDR3 sequence: CASSYGTPRGTYSGNTIYF. The CDR3 DNA reads TGTGCCAGCAGCTACGGGACACCTAGAGGGACCTACTCTGGAAACACCATATATTTT. The chain uses TRBV5-6 and TRBJ1-3; D is perhaps TRBD1 (6 bases). The V gene's germline CDR1 is SGHDT and CDR2 YYEEEE. The V end was cut by 3 bases, the J end by 0 bases, with 22 bases between. The CDR3 runs 19 residues.

The chain links TRBV30 to TRBJ1-1, with unresolved D. Deletions cut 4 bases from V and 0 bases from J, with 12 bases between. The germline gives CDR1 GTSNPN, CDR2 SVGIG (reference sequence). CDR3 length: 14 amino acids. As DNA, the CDR3 is TGTGCCTGGACTTCGATTAACATGAACACTGAAGCTTTCTTT. Residues: CAWTSINMNTEAFF.

Worth noting for this clone: Because the CDR3's place on the DNA is in doubt, the DNA is left out and the CDR3 is given as listed by TCRdb. The rearrangement uses TRBV21-1 and TRBJ1-1; the table's TRBD1 call for D was not verified on the DNA. TRBV21-1 is a documented pseudogene. Termini included, the CDR3 measures 15 amino acids. CDR3 protein: CASSRVGQGNTEAFF.

The chain combines TRBV7-9 with TRBJ2-5; weak D call: TRBD2 (6 bases). The germline V gene encodes CDR1 SEHNR and CDR2 FQNEAQ (reference sequence). The length of the CDR3 is 15 residues. Trimming took off 4 bases at V and 1 base at J, with 13 bases between the two ends. The CDR3 loop is CASSWDLGFQETQYF. The CDR3 DNA follows: TGTGCCAGCAGCTGGGACTTGGGGTTCCAAGAGACCCAGTACTTC.

This clone was observed a single time. CDR3 DNA sequence: TGTGCCAGCAGCATACGGACTAGCGGGGGGGTAACAGATACGCAGTATTTT. The encoded protein is CASSIRTSGGVTDTQYF. This sequence joins TRBV13 and TRBJ2-3; 15 nucleotides align to TRBD2. The J segment lost 3 bases and the V segment lost 5 bases, leaving 6 bases of the junction unmatched. Germline-derived CDR1 and CDR2 are PRHDT and FYEKMQ (reference sequence). There are 17 residues in the CDR3.

The rearrangement uses TRBV4-1 and TRBJ1-6; the D gene is possibly TRBD1 (5 bases). V gave up 1 base and J gave up 10 bases, with 17 bases separating them. CDR3 size: 16 residues. Germline CDR1 and CDR2: MGHRA and YSYEKL. CDR3 in DNA: TGCGCCAGCAGCCAAGTGCTCGGCAGGGTCGGATCACCCCTCCACTTT. This codes for CASSQVLGRVGSPLHF.

The J gene is TRBJ2-3, the V gene TRBV28, with D possibly matching TRBD2 (5 bases). Germline lookup yields CDR1 MDHEN and CDR2 SYDVKM. Trimming took off 3 bases at V and 1 base at J, with 11 bases between the two ends. This CDR3 contains 15 residues. The CDR3 nucleotides are TGTGCCAGCAGTTTGGGCGGGCTCGGCACAGATACGCAGTATTTT. Protein sequence: CASSLGGLGTDTQYF.

The chain recombines TRBV15 with TRBJ2-7; TRBD2 aligns across 11 bases. V trimming: 0 bases; J trimming: 1 base; junction bases outside the gene matches: 2. Germline CDR1 and CDR2: LNHNV and YYDKDF (reference sequence). The CDR3 sequence is 16 residues long. The CDR3 loop is CATSRDSSGGSYEQYF. The CDR3 DNA sequence: TGTGCCACCAGCAGAGATTCTAGCGGGGGGTCCTACGAGCAGTACTTC.

The chain combines TRBV10-1 with TRBJ2-5, with D possibly being TRBD1 (6 bases). This CDR3 comprises 13 residues. Germline V CDR1 and CDR2: WNHNN, SYGVQD (reference sequence). V dropped 6 bases and J dropped 2 bases, with 10 bases sitting between them. CDR3 in amino acids: CASSGQLQETQYF. The CDR3 region has the DNA TGCGCCAGCAGCGGACAGCTTCAAGAGACCCAGTACTTC.

The gene calls are TRBV30 and TRBJ2-1, with unresolved D. The CDR3 length is 11 residues. Trimming removed 0 bases at V and 8 bases at J, with 5 bases between. Germline CDR1 GTSNPN, CDR2 SVGIG (reference sequence). The CDR3 nucleotides are TGTGCCTGGAGTGTACGAGATGAGCAGTTCTTC. Translated, it gives CAWSVRDEQFF.

In DNA form, the CDR3 reads TGTGCCAGCAGCCACACAGGTAAAGCGAACACCGGGGAGCTGTTTTTT. It specifies CASSHTGKANTGELFF. V and J are TRBV14 and TRBJ2-2; perhaps TRBD1 as D (5 bases). The CDR3 length is 16 residues. Trimming stripped 3 bases from V and 0 bases from J, with 11 bases between. Germline V CDR1 and CDR2: SGHDN, FVKESK.

The J gene is TRBJ2-5, the V gene TRBV11-3; 7 bases map to TRBD1. Germline values: CDR1 SGHNT, CDR2 YENEEA. J lost 4 bases, V lost 6 bases, and 14 bases had no gene match. The CDR3 sequence is 16 residues long. In DNA, the CDR3 is TGTGCCAGCAGTCAACAGGGGCTTGGGGGCGGAGAGACCCAGTACTTC. Protein product: CASSQQGLGGGETQYF.

The chain joins TRBV11-3 to TRBJ2-3; 7 bases align to TRBD2. The CDR3 is made up of 15 amino acids. J gave up 6 bases and V 5 bases, and 11 bases lay outside the gene matches. CDR1 and CDR2 from the germline V gene are SGHNT and YENEEA. CDR3 sequence reads: CASSRAGVSADTQYF. The CDR3 DNA follows: TGTGCCAGCAGCCGTGCGGGAGTGTCTGCGGATACGCAGTATTTT. The full variable domain, with the rest looked up from reference TRBV11-3 and TRBJ2-3, is EAGVVQSPRYKIIEKKQPVAFWCNPISGHNTLYWYLQNLGQGPELLIRYENEEAVDDSQLPKDRFSAERLKGVDSTLKIQPAELGDSAVYLCASSRAGVSADTQYFGPGTRLTVL.

The chain employs TRBV28 and TRBJ1-1; 7 bases fit TRBD1. The CDR3 runs 14 residues. Per the germline V gene, CDR1 is MDHEN and CDR2 is SYDVKM. V gave up 5 bases and J gave up 4 bases; unmatched junction bases: 7. The CDR3 DNA follows: TGTGCCAGCAGTCCGCCACAGGGGATCACTGAAGCTTTCTTT. Its translation: CASSPPQGITEAFF.

The rearrangement joins TRBV19 to TRBJ2-7; 10 bases line up with TRBD1. The ends lost 4 bases at V and 11 bases at J; junction bases unmatched: 11. Germline V lookup: CDR1 LNHDA, CDR2 SQIVND (reference sequence). The CDR3 is 14 residues long. The CDR3 here is CASSTPGQGTKKYF. The CDR3 nucleotides read TGTGCCAGTAGTACACCGGGACAGGGGACTAAAAAGTACTTC. Drawing the rest from reference TRBV19 and TRBJ2-7, the complete variable domain is DGGITQSPKYLFRKEGQNVTLSCEQNLNHDAMYWYRQDPGQGLRLIYYSQIVNDFQKGDIAEGYSVSREKKESFPLTVTSAQKNPTAFYLCASSTPGQGTKKYFGPGTRLTVT.

This chain links TRBV4-3 with TRBJ1-4; the D gene is possibly TRBD1 (6 bases). Deletions cut 4 bases from V and 2 bases from J, with 11 bases between. The germline V gene encodes CDR1 LGHNA and CDR2 YSLEER. The CDR3 is made up of 15 amino acids. In DNA, the CDR3 is TGCGCCAGCAGCCTGACAGGCCCGACTAATGAAAAACTGTTTTTT. The encoded protein is CASSLTGPTNEKLFF.

V gene TRBV5-1 combines with J gene TRBJ1-2, with D possibly matching TRBD1 (6 bases). The CDR3 runs to 12 residues. From germline, CDR1 is SGHRS and CDR2 YFSETQ. V shed 0 bases and J shed 8 bases, with 8 bases lying between them. CDR3 DNA: TGCGCCAGCAGCTTGGACAGGGTCGGCTACACCTTC. Translation: CASSLDRVGYTF.

The gene calls are TRBV7-3 and TRBJ2-5; D is possibly TRBD2 (6 bases). The germline V and J ends were trimmed by 4 bases and 4 bases, with 10 bases remaining between them. The CDR3 spans 13 residues. The germline V gene encodes CDR1 SGHTA and CDR2 FQGTGA. This CDR3 is CASSSGGAETQYF. The CDR3 nucleotides are TGTGCCAGCAGCTCCGGCGGGGCAGAGACCCAGTACTTC.

The chain couples TRBV7-3 to TRBJ2-2, with a weak D call TRBD2 (6 bases). V lost 2 bases and J 4 bases, leaving 14 bases between the germline ends. The CDR3 length is 16 residues. The germline V gene encodes CDR1 SGHTA and CDR2 FQGTGA. In DNA form, the CDR3 reads TGTGCCAGCAGCTTACTGGGGGGAGGAGGCACCGGGGAGCTGTTTTTT. Protein: CASSLLGGGGTGELFF.

The chain employs TRBV29-1 and TRBJ2-3; unclear D gene. The ends were cut back, 4 bases at V and 2 bases at J, with 13 bases in the middle. CDR3 length equals 14 residues. From germline, CDR1 is SQVTM and CDR2 ANQGSEA. This CDR3 is CSVGAPPNTDTQYF. The CDR3 DNA follows: TGCAGCGTTGGGGCGCCACCAAACACAGATACGCAGTATTTT.

The chain has TRBV9 and TRBJ2-3, with 7 bases that match TRBD2. The V gene's germline CDR1 is SGDLS and CDR2 YYNGEE. The CDR3 consists of 18 residues. Trimming at V came to 0 bases and at J to 0 bases, leaving 10 bases not matched to a gene. For the CDR3, the DNA is TGTGCCAGCAGCGTAGGCCCCGGGCCTAGCGGCAGCACAGATACGCAGTATTTT. Amino acids: CASSVGPGPSGSTDTQYF.

The chain recombines TRBV5-1 with TRBJ2-5; TRBD1 matches 8 bases. V dropped 4 bases and J dropped 5; count of bases not matched to a gene: 13. The CDR3 contains 16 residues. Germline CDR1 reads SGHRS; CDR2 reads YFSETQ. The CDR3 region has the DNA TGCGCCAGCAGCCCGGGACAGGACTCCCTGGGGGAGACCCAGTACTTC. The encoded protein is CASSPGQDSLGETQYF.

This sequence joins TRBV7-6 and TRBJ1-2; D gene unclear. The CDR3 contains 14 residues. The germline V gene encodes CDR1 SGHVS and CDR2 FNYEAQ. Trimming stripped 6 bases from V and 3 bases from J, with 14 bases between. The CDR3 spells CASSPDGGYYGYTF. The CDR3 region has the DNA TGTGCCAGCAGTCCTGACGGCGGTTACTATGGCTACACCTTC. The variable domain in full, completed from reference TRBV7-6 and TRBJ1-2, reads GAGVSQSPRYKVTKRGQDVALRCDPISGHVSLYWYRQALGQGPEFLTYFNYEAQQDKSGLPNDRFSAERPEGSISTLTIQRTEQRDSAMYRCASSPDGGYYGYTFGSGTRLTVV.

V and J are TRBV25-1 and TRBJ1-2, with D tentatively TRBD1 (6 bases). The CDR3 extends over 15 amino acids. Per germline, CDR1 MGHDK and CDR2 SYGVNS. Trimming pared 0 bases from V and 4 bases from J, leaving 12 bases between. CDR3 amino acids: CASSEYPGAGYGYTF. CDR3 DNA: TGTGCCAGCAGTGAATATCCAGGGGCTGGCTATGGCTACACCTTC.

The V call is TRBV5-4, the J call TRBJ1-1; D may be TRBD1 (5 bases). Germline values: CDR1 SGHNT, CDR2 YYREEE (reference sequence). The CDR3 runs 13 residues. Trimming removed 1 base at V and 4 bases at J, with 8 bases between. The CDR3 sequence is CASSLQGGTEAFF. The CDR3 region has the DNA TGTGCCAGCAGCTTGCAGGGCGGCACTGAAGCTTTCTTT.

V gene TRBV5-4 combines with J gene TRBJ2-2; no definite D call. Trimming cost V 0 bases and J 0 bases, with 15 bases left between them. In germline, CDR1 is SGHNT, CDR2 YYREEE (reference sequence). The CDR3 runs 18 residues. CDR3: CASSLEPGLVANTGELFF. The DNA of the CDR3 is TGTGCCAGCAGCTTGGAGCCCGGGTTAGTAGCGAACACCGGGGAGCTGTTTTTT.

CDR3 coding DNA: TGTGCCATCAGTGACCGACAGCAACAAGAGACCCAGTACTTC. This gives the protein CAISDRQQQETQYF. This rearrangement joins TRBV10-3 to TRBJ2-5; weak D call: TRBD1 (5 bases). V was trimmed by 3 bases and J by 2 bases, leaving 10 bases between them. The germline V gene has CDR1 ENHRY and CDR2 SYGVKD. The CDR3 is 14 residues long.

V and J are TRBV4-1 and TRBJ1-2; 7 positions match TRBD1. Germline assignment: CDR1 MGHRA and CDR2 YSYEKL. Losses at the gene ends were 0 bases for V and 2 bases for J; bases not matched to a gene: 9. CDR3 size: 17 residues. CDR3 nucleotide sequence: TGCGCCAGCAGCCAAGATAGGGGGCAGGGTGGAAACTATGGCTACACCTTC. Translated: CASSQDRGQGGNYGYTF.

The chain couples TRBV5-4 to TRBJ1-3; D remains unclear. V lost 4 bases, J lost 0 bases, and 17 bases lay in between. CDR1 and CDR2 (germline): SGHNT, YYREEE (reference sequence). The CDR3 is 17 amino acids. CDR3 nucleotide sequence: TGTGCCAGCAGCCCCTTAGGAGGGCTGATCTCTGGAAACACCATATATTTT. As protein: CASSPLGGLISGNTIYF.

This clone is a singleton in its sample. The CDR3, as DNA: TGCGCCAGCAGCCAAGAAGTATTTAGCGGGGGGGCCAGGGAGACCCAGTACTTC. The encoded protein is CASSQEVFSGGARETQYF. The V call is TRBV4-3, the J call TRBJ2-5, with TRBD2 identical over 11 bases. The CDR3 has 18 amino acids. From germline, CDR1 is LGHNA and CDR2 YSLEER. With V trimmed by 0 bases and J by 5 bases, 11 bases remained unmatched.